A single sample gave rise to the 25 T cell receptor beta chains below, sequenced in a study of T cell clonality in common variable immunodeficiency (dated by TCRdb to the mid-2010s). Receptor libraries were prepared by the immunoSEQ multiplex PCR assay. In TCRdb, the immuneACCESS table is reduced to in-frame sequences with V and J assigned. These tables do not hold every clone; where another copy was compared, an unresolved V gene accounts for under half, and the others remain unexplained. This sample has around 45,000 clones, none of them a singleton. The biggest ten clones account for about 0.68% of the sample. Sample: peripheral blood mononuclear cells. These receptors originate from a person aged 18 to 75 in good health.

This clone was seen repeatedly, ten times or more. The CDR3 is cut off 3 residues early in the read; its end comes from the germline J gene. The chain links TRBV29-1 to TRBJ1-1; D possibly corresponds to TRBD1 (5 bases). V lost 8 bases, J lost 5 bases, and 18 bases lay in between. Looked up from germline, CDR1 is SQVTM and CDR2 is ANQGSEA. This CDR3 has 13 residues. The CDR3 bases that were read are TGCAGCTTCGCGGGGGGGGTGAGGACTGAA. It yields the protein CSFAGGVRTE. The full CDR3 reads CSFAGGVRTEAFF.

The table lists this clone with many counts. The read terminates 3 residues before the CDR3 end, so the remaining end is supplied by the germline J gene. The chain carries TRBV9 and TRBJ2-1; D is perhaps TRBD1 (5 bases). The germline V and J ends were trimmed by 2 bases and 2 bases, with 11 bases remaining between them. The CDR3 covers 15 residues. CDR1 and CDR2 (germline): SGDLS, YYNGEE. The CDR3 bases that were read are TGTGCCAGCAGCGTGACAGACACCCCCTACAATGAG. The encoded protein is CASSVTDTPYNE. The whole CDR3 reads CASSVTDTPYNEQFF. The variable domain in full, with the rest retrieved from reference TRBV9 and TRBJ2-1, is DSGVTQTPKHLITATGQRVTLRCSPRSGDLSVYWYQQSLDQGLQFLIQYYNGEERAKGNILERFSAQQFPDLHSELNLSSLELGDSALYFCASSVTDTPYNEQFFGPGTRLTVL.

This clone was seen ten or more times. The observed sequence ends 3 residues before the CDR3 terminus, with the missing tail filled in from the germline J gene. The V call is TRBV19, the J call TRBJ2-3; 10 bases are shared with TRBD2. The germline V gene encodes CDR1 LNHDA and CDR2 SQIVND (reference sequence). This CDR3 has 15 residues. V was pared by 5 bases and J by 6 bases, with 8 bases of the junction left unmatched. The CDR3 sequence is CASSPQRGGLDTQYF. Partial CDR3 DNA: TGTGCCAGTAGTCCACAGCGGGGGGGCCTGGATACG.

This clone was picked up many times. The CDR3 end lies 3 residues beyond the end of the read and is filled in from the germline J gene. The chain couples TRBV28 to TRBJ2-3, with 7 bases fitting TRBD2. Germline V gene sequence: CDR1 MDHEN, CDR2 SYDVKM. V shed 4 bases, J shed 7 bases, and the junction held 17 bases outside the gene matches. The CDR3 runs to 17 residues. Incomplete CDR3 DNA: TGTGCCAGCAGTTCTAGACTAGCCCCCGACGGGGGAAATACG. Protein sequence: CASSSRLAPDGGNT. From start to end, the CDR3 is CASSSRLAPDGGNTQYF.

This clone was seen repeatedly, ten times or more. Read data end 3 residues before the CDR3 end; the end is taken from the germline J gene. The chain uses TRBV2 and TRBJ2-3; TRBD1 agrees at 7 bases. The CDR3 extends over 16 amino acids. V shed 4 bases and J 1 base; nucleotides not matched to a gene: 8. Germline loops: CDR1 SNHLY, CDR2 FYNNEI. CDR3 region: CASSVGQATRTDTQYF. The CDR3 bases that were read are TGTGCCAGCAGTGTCGGACAGGCGACCCGCACAGATACG.

This clone has a count of ten or more. The CDR3 end is not reached by the read, which stops 3 residues before it; the germline J gene fills it in. This chain joins TRBV4-2 and TRBJ1-1, with 8 bases lining up with TRBD1. This CDR3 is built from 15 residues. V dropped 4 bases and J dropped 1; count of bases not matched to a gene: 5. In germline, CDR1 is LGHNA, CDR2 YNFKEQ. CDR3 amino acids: CASSLTTGENTEAFF. The sequenced CDR3 bases are TGTGCCAGCAGCCTAACGACAGGGGAGAACACTGAA.

This clone was seen ten or more times. The read ends 3 residues early relative to the CDR3; the germline J gene fills the gap. The genes are TRBV6-2 or TRBV6-3 and TRBJ2-5, with a tentative D call TRBD2 (6 bases). The V and J ends lost 5 bases and 1 base respectively, with 11 bases between them. The CDR3 spans 14 residues. CDR1 and CDR2 (germline): MNHEY, SVGEGT. CDR3 in amino acids: CASSPTGVQETQYF. CDR3 DNA (partial): TGTGCCAGCAGTCCAACGGGGGTCCAAGAGACC.

In this sample, this clone turned up many times. The sequenced fragment ends 3 residues before the CDR3 boundary, so the rest is inferred from the germline J gene. The chain is built from TRBV11-3 and TRBJ2-1; 14 bases are a match to TRBD2. V shed 4 bases, J shed 8 bases, and the junction held 4 bases outside the gene matches. Germline CDR1 is SGHNT and CDR2 is YENEEA. The CDR3 covers 15 residues. The sequenced part of the CDR3 DNA is TGTGCCAGCAGCTCGGGACTAGCGGGAGTTGATGAG. This sequence encodes CASSSGLAGVDE. The full CDR3 is CASSSGLAGVDEQFF. Using reference TRBV11-3 and TRBJ2-1 for the parts outside the CDR3, the full variable domain is EAGVVQSPRYKIIEKKQPVAFWCNPISGHNTLYWYLQNLGQGPELLIRYENEEAVDDSQLPKDRFSAERLKGVDSTLKIQPAELGDSAVYLCASSSGLAGVDEQFFGPGTRLTVL.

This clone has at least ten counts. The read halts 3 residues ahead of the CDR3 end, with the missing end drawn from the germline J gene. The J gene is TRBJ1-2, the V gene TRBV2, with D possibly matching TRBD1 (6 bases). Germline V lookup: CDR1 SNHLY, CDR2 FYNNEI. The ends were cut back, 10 bases at V and 4 bases at J, with 13 bases in the middle. The CDR3 extends over 12 amino acids. Incomplete CDR3 DNA: TGTGCCACACAGGGAGGCGGCTATGGC. Translated: CATQGGGYG. The whole CDR3 protein reads CATQGGGYGYTF.

Ten or more counts support this clone. With the read ending 3 residues before the CDR3 end, the germline J gene is used to fill in that end. The V call is TRBV7-9, the J call TRBJ2-5; D possibly corresponds to TRBD1 (6 bases). The CDR3 covers 12 residues. V lost 4 bases and J 4 bases, leaving 7 bases between the germline ends. Germline CDR1 SEHNR, CDR2 FQNEAQ (reference sequence). Incomplete CDR3 DNA: TGTGCCAGCAGCTACAGGGTAGAGACC. It specifies CASSYRVET. The complete CDR3 protein is CASSYRVETQYF.

This clone was observed at least ten times. From the germline J gene comes the end of the CDR3, since the read stops 3 residues before it. J is TRBJ1-4 and V is TRBV7-9, with D uncertain. V was trimmed by 0 bases and J by 0 bases, leaving 5 bases between them. This CDR3 comprises 15 residues. The V gene's germline CDR1 is SEHNR and CDR2 FQNEAQ (reference sequence). The DNA read from the CDR3 is TGTGCCAGCAGCTTAGCGGCAACAACTAATGAAAAA. Translating gives CASSLAATTNEK. The entire CDR3 is CASSLAATTNEKLFF.

This clone showed up many times. The read falls 3 residues short of the CDR3 end, and the missing part is taken from the germline J gene. The chain has TRBV28 and TRBJ2-1, with 10 bases aligning to TRBD2. The ends lost 6 bases at V and 5 bases at J; junction bases unmatched: 10. CDR3 length equals 16 residues. Germline-derived CDR1 and CDR2 are MDHEN and SYDVKM. CDR3 sequence: CASRLQAGGPNNEQFF. The part of the CDR3 DNA that was read is TGTGCCAGCAGACTACAAGCGGGAGGGCCCAACAATGAG.

Many counts were recorded for this clone. With the read ending 3 residues before the CDR3 end, the germline J gene is used to fill in that end. This chain connects TRBV14 to TRBJ2-1; 10 bases agree with TRBD2. The V gene's germline CDR1 is SGHDN and CDR2 FVKESK. The CDR3 totals 17 residues. V lost 1 base and J lost 9; bases outside the gene matches: 12. The DNA read from the CDR3 is TGTGCCAGCAGCCAAGTGTCCTCAGCGGGGGGGAATCTTGAG. Translated: CASSQVSSAGGNLE. The entire CDR3 is CASSQVSSAGGNLEQFF.

This clone came up many times. Sequencing ends 3 residues short of the CDR3 end; the germline J gene provides the rest. The rearrangement uses TRBV6-2 or TRBV6-3 and TRBJ1-3, with 9 bases that match TRBD1. V lost 7 bases, J lost 0 bases, and 7 bases stayed unmatched. The CDR3 totals 16 residues. The germline V gene has CDR1 MNHEY and CDR2 SVGEGT. CDR3 bases read: TGTGCCAGCACGAGACAGGGGGAACTCTCTGGAAACACC. Translated: CASTRQGELSGNT. The CDR3 in its entirety is CASTRQGELSGNTIYF.

At least ten counts were recorded for this clone. With the read ending 3 residues before the CDR3 end, the germline J gene is used to fill in that end. The chain couples TRBV27 to TRBJ2-7; 7 bases are shared with TRBD1. This CDR3 has 15 amino acids. Trimming cost V 5 bases and J 2 bases; bases outside gene matches: 9. Germline-derived CDR1 and CDR2 are MNHEY and SMNVEV (reference sequence). The DNA read from the CDR3 is TGTGCCAGCAGTCCCACTCGGACAGGCCCCTACGAG. This codes for CASSPTRTGPYE. The CDR3 in its entirety is CASSPTRTGPYEQYF.

The table lists this clone with many counts. The CDR3 goes on 3 residues after the read ends, and that part is filled in from the germline J gene. V usage is TRBV4-1 and J usage is TRBJ1-1, with a possible D match to TRBD1 (5 bases). The CDR3 extends over 15 amino acids. CDR1 is MGHRA and CDR2 is YSYEKL in the germline V gene. Trimming pared 4 bases from V and 4 bases from J, leaving 16 bases between. CDR3 region: CASSLTTGLSTEAFF. The covered CDR3 bases are TGCGCCAGCAGCCTAACTACAGGTCTGAGCACTGAA.

This clone occurred many times. The observed sequence ends 3 residues before the CDR3 terminus, with the missing tail filled in from the germline J gene. This rearrangement joins TRBV4-1 to TRBJ1-5; D not certain. CDR3 size: 14 residues. In germline, CDR1 is MGHRA, CDR2 YSYEKL. Trimming left V 1 base short and J 4 bases short, with 8 bases between. The CDR3 reads CASSQVARNQPQHF. Incomplete CDR3 DNA: TGCGCCAGCAGCCAAGTGGCCCGAAATCAGCCC.

This clone was detected ten times or more. The read terminates 3 residues ahead of where the CDR3 ends, so the germline J gene completes it. The chain recombines TRBV12-3 or TRBV12-4 with TRBJ1-2; D ambiguous. This CDR3 has 13 residues. V gave up 5 bases and J gave up 0 bases, with 7 bases separating them. The part of the CDR3 DNA that was read is TGTGCCAGCAGTACGTCAGCTAACTATGGC. It yields the protein CASSTSANYG. The CDR3 reads in full as CASSTSANYGYTF.

There are many counts of this clone. The read stops 3 residues short of the end of the CDR3; the missing end is completed from the germline J gene. The genes are TRBV19 and TRBJ2-5, with 7 bases aligning to TRBD2. The CDR3 totals 14 residues. V shed 2 bases and J 5 bases; nucleotides not matched to a gene: 5. Germline lookup yields CDR1 LNHDA and CDR2 SQIVND (reference sequence). The covered CDR3 bases are TGTGCCAGTAGTATAATCCTAGCGGCGGAGACC. It translates to CASSIILAAET. The CDR3 in its entirety is CASSIILAAETQYF. Based on the CDR3 plus reference TRBV19 and TRBJ2-5, the full variable domain is DGGITQSPKYLFRKEGQNVTLSCEQNLNHDAMYWYRQDPGQGLRLIYYSQIVNDFQKGDIAEGYSVSREKKESFPLTVTSAQKNPTAFYLCASSIILAAETQYFGPGTRLLVL.

Note on this clone: Read sequence stops 3 residues before the CDR3 end, and the germline J gene provides the missing end. The chain combines TRBV11-3 with TRBJ2-7; D remains ambiguous. Trimming removed 5 bases from V and 5 bases from J, with 13 bases in between. In germline, CDR1 is SGHNT, CDR2 YENEEA. This CDR3 is 13 amino acids long. The CDR3: CASSVPGSHEQYF. The DNA read from the CDR3 is TGTGCCAGCAGCGTTCCAGGTTCACACGAG.

This clone was observed many times. The sequence runs out 3 residues before the end of the CDR3; the remainder is reconstructed from the germline J gene. J is TRBJ1-2 and V is TRBV12-3 or TRBV12-4; 9 nucleotides match TRBD1. The CDR3 covers 14 residues. Unmatched junction bases numbered 3, after V lost 5 bases and J lost 2 bases. Partial CDR3 DNA: TGTGCCAGCAGTCACAGGGGGCGCAACTATGGC. It encodes CASSHRGRNYG. From start to end, the CDR3 is CASSHRGRNYGYTF.

There are many counts of this clone. The read stops 3 residues short of the end of the CDR3; the missing end is completed from the germline J gene. This chain links TRBV5-1 with TRBJ1-5; the D is unclear. Looked up from germline, CDR1 is SGHRS and CDR2 is YFSETQ. The CDR3 is 16 amino acids. The V and J ends lost 0 bases and 3 bases respectively, with 13 bases between them. The CDR3 DNA, read in part, is TGCGCCAGCAGCTTGGGAGGGCAAACCCTCAATCAGCCC. Protein: CASSLGGQTLNQP. The whole CDR3 sequence is CASSLGGQTLNQPQHF.

This clone appeared many times. The DNA read from the CDR3 is TGTGCCAGCAGCCAAGGGCCCTACACAGATACG. It is translated as CASSQGPYTDT. The CDR3, in full, reads CASSQGPYTDTQYF. V and J are TRBV7-2 and TRBJ2-3; D is unresolved. The read stops 3 residues short of the end of the CDR3; the missing end is completed from the germline J gene. Per the germline V gene, CDR1 is SGHTA and CDR2 is FQGNSA. The CDR3 consists of 14 residues. V lost 5 bases, J lost 2 bases, and 11 bases lay in between.

This clone was found many times. The read is 3 residues too short to cover the CDR3 end, so that end is filled in from the germline J gene. The chain recombines TRBV14 with TRBJ2-3, with 12 bases fitting TRBD2. The CDR3 is 18 amino acids. With 4 bases clipped from V and 7 bases from J, the junction kept 15 bases outside the gene matches. Germline CDR1 SGHDN, CDR2 FVKESK. The sequenced part of the CDR3 DNA is TGTGCCAGCAGCCGACCGACTCTAGCGGGGGGGGTCAGGAATACG. Translated: CASSRPTLAGGVRNT. The complete CDR3 reads CASSRPTLAGGVRNTQYF.

This clone was recorded many times. Coverage ceases 3 residues before the CDR3 finishes, and the germline J gene fills in the end. V and J are TRBV28 and TRBJ1-5; TRBD1 agrees at 7 bases. The V gene's germline CDR1 is MDHEN and CDR2 SYDVKM. Trimming at V came to 6 bases and at J to 4 bases, leaving 9 bases not matched to a gene. The CDR3 sequence is 15 residues long. The CDR3 bases that were read are TGTGCCAGCAGCCGACCCGGGACAGCGAATCAGCCC. Translating gives CASSRPGTANQP. The entire CDR3 is CASSRPGTANQPQHF. Using reference TRBV28 and TRBJ1-5 for the parts outside the CDR3, the full variable domain is DVKVTQSSRYLVKRTGEKVFLECVQDMDHENMFWYRQDPGLGLRLIYFSYDVKMKEKGDIPEGYSVSREKKERFSLILESASTNQTSMYLCASSRPGTANQPQHFGDGTRLSIL.